These T cell receptor beta chains were read from a single sample in a study of blood T cells in healthy people across ages. TCRdb ran MiXCR on the 5' RACE reads and lists one entry per CDR3 protein. Of about 760,000 distinct CDR3 sequences in the sample, approximately 25% were seen once. These data were likewise used in another study, on T cells of mothers and their children.

Sequencing was performed on blood. These receptors were obtained from a boy between 10 and 17 years old in good health. CDR3s include the opening cysteine and the closing phenylalanine or tryptophan. The D gene is left open where the match is weak. For some rows the clone size is stated as once, few or many, or as a class when expanded; others skip it.

d_call j_call v_call clone_size cdr3_aa cdr3_nt
NA TRBJ2-1 TRBV29-1 few CSLIGLTDEQFF TGCAGCCTAATTGGACTGACGGATGAGCAGTTCTTC
NA TRBJ2-5 TRBV3-1 few CASSQEGIFQETQYF TGTGCCAGCAGCCAAGAAGGGATATTCCAAGAGACCCAGTACTTC
TRBD1 TRBJ2-7 TRBV7-2 NA CASSPRQGAAEQYF TGTGCCAGCAGCCCTCGACAGGGGGCGGCCGAGCAGTACTTC
TRBD2 TRBJ2-7 TRBV5-1 once CASSFRNAGTSGRAYEQYF TGCGCCAGCAGCTTTCGGAACGCCGGGACTAGCGGGAGGGCATACGAGCAGTACTTC
TRBD1 TRBJ2-7 TRBV19 few CASSISRAQGDEQYF TGTGCCAGTAGTATCTCCCGGGCTCAGGGGGACGAGCAGTACTTC
NA TRBJ1-1 TRBV2 few CASLKRNTEAFF TGTGCCAGCTTAAAACGGAACACTGAAGCTTTCTTT
NA TRBJ2-5 TRBV10-3 NA CAISAGGAETQYF TGTGCCATCAGTGCGGGGGGCGCGGAGACCCAGTACTTC
TRBD1 TRBJ1-4 TRBV7-2 NA CASSSAGTVNEKLFF TGTGCCAGCAGCTCTGCCGGGACAGTTAATGAAAAACTGTTTTTT
NA TRBJ1-2 TRBV7-9 few CASWGFNYGYTF TGTGCCAGCTGGGGATTTAACTATGGCTACACCTTC
NA TRBJ1-1 TRBV29-1 NA CSVLGWKVTEAFF TGCAGCGTTCTAGGGTGGAAGGTTACTGAAGCTTTCTTT
TRBD1 TRBJ2-7 TRBV6-1 few CASNRQGIYEQYF TGTGCCAGCAATAGACAGGGTATCTACGAGCAGTACTTC
TRBD2 TRBJ2-1 TRBV18 few CASSPSLAGEDEQFF TGTGCCAGCTCACCATCGCTAGCGGGGGAGGATGAGCAGTTCTTC
NA TRBJ2-5 TRBV12-3/TRBV12-4 NA CASSLRGEGQETQYF TGTGCCAGCAGTTTAAGAGGGGAAGGCCAAGAGACCCAGTACTTC
TRBD2 TRBJ2-1 TRBV27 few CASSLKAGGLGEQFF TGTGCCAGCAGCCTCAAAGCGGGGGGGCTAGGTGAGCAGTTCTTC
NA TRBJ2-1 TRBV15 few CATRDTQGIWAYNEQFF TGTGCCACCAGGGACACCCAGGGAATCTGGGCCTACAATGAGCAGTTCTTC
NA TRBJ2-3 TRBV5-1 NA CASSLYTGNLDTQYF TGCGCCAGCAGCTTGTACACAGGGAACCTAGATACGCAGTATTTT
TRBD1 TRBJ2-7 TRBV7-2 NA CASSPGQGFPYEQYF TGTGCCAGCAGCCCAGGACAGGGGTTTCCCTACGAGCAGTACTTC
TRBD2 TRBJ2-1 TRBV2 NA CASSERASGRKFF TGTGCCAGCAGTGAAAGGGCTAGCGGGAGAAAGTTCTTC
NA TRBJ1-2 TRBV20-1 NA CSASYTGGGEAYLGGYTF TGCAGTGCTAGCTACACGGGGGGTGGGGAGGCCTATCTTGGAGGCTACACCTTC
NA TRBJ2-3 TRBV7-2 few CASSLSKGSSDTQYF TGTGCCAGCAGCTTGAGCAAGGGGAGTTCAGATACGCAGTATTTT
TRBD2 TRBJ2-5 TRBV2 many CASSEGAGGYQETQYF TGTGCCAGCAGTGAGGGAGCGGGAGGGTACCAAGAGACCCAGTACTTC
NA TRBJ1-3 TRBV19 NA CASSPTDISGNTIYF TGTGCCAGTAGCCCGACAGATATCTCTGGAAACACCATATATTTT
TRBD1 TRBJ2-4 TRBV27 NA CASSLTGWANTQYF TGTGCCAGCAGTTTGACAGGGTGGGCAAACACTCAGTACTTC
NA TRBJ2-1 TRBV4-1 NA CASSPEGGEQFF TGCGCCAGCAGCCCGGAGGGGGGTGAGCAGTTCTTC
NA TRBJ1-1 TRBV20-1 few CSAPGDTEAFF TGCAGTGCCCCCGGGGACACTGAAGCTTTCTTT
TRBD2 TRBJ2-3 TRBV27 many CATNGGGITDTQYF TGTGCCACCAACGGGGGGGGCATCACAGATACGCAGTATTTT
NA TRBJ1-4 TRBV5-1 few CASSLWGPGEELFF TGCGCCAGCAGCTTGTGGGGCCCGGGTGAGGAACTGTTTTTT
NA TRBJ1-5 TRBV28 NA CASSLRASDSNQPQHF TGTGCCAGCAGTTTAAGGGCCTCAGATAGCAATCAGCCCCAGCATTTT
NA TRBJ2-5 TRBV6-5 few CASSPSSWETQYF TGTGCCAGCAGTCCGTCGTCCTGGGAGACCCAGTACTTC
TRBD2 TRBJ2-3 TRBV3-1 few CASSESGTGDTQYF TGTGCCAGCAGCGAGAGCGGGACTGGGGATACGCAGTATTTT
NA TRBJ2-5 TRBV10-2 NA CASSEVAETQYF TGCGCCAGCAGTGAGGTAGCGGAGACCCAGTACTTC
NA TRBJ2-3 TRBV11-2 NA CASSLDGGPVTDTQYF TGTGCCAGCAGCTTAGATGGGGGGCCGGTCACAGATACGCAGTATTTT
NA TRBJ2-7 TRBV28 NA CASNQGNYEQYF TGTGCCAGCAACCAGGGGAACTACGAGCAGTACTTC
NA TRBJ1-3 TRBV12-3/TRBV12-4 NA CASSTTDISSGNTIYF TGTGCCAGCAGTACGACAGACATAAGCTCTGGAAACACCATATATTTT
NA TRBJ2-7 TRBV7-2 few CASSLEFKDLQYF TGTGCCAGCAGCTTAGAGTTTAAGGACCTTCAGTACTTC
NA TRBJ2-1 TRBV20-1 few CSARETGGTYNEQFF TGCAGTGCTAGAGAGACGGGCGGGACATACAATGAGCAGTTCTTC
TRBD1 TRBJ2-7 TRBV24-1 few CATSEGTGGLSYF TGTGCCACCAGTGAGGGGACAGGGGGCCTGTCGTACTTC
NA TRBJ2-3 TRBV20-1 few CSARDATADTQYF TGCAGTGCTAGAGATGCAACCGCAGATACGCAGTATTTT
NA TRBJ1-5 TRBV4-2 NA CASSQDYDRGPQPQHF TGTGCCAGCAGCCAAGATTATGATAGGGGCCCTCAGCCCCAGCATTTT
TRBD2 TRBJ2-5 TRBV2 NA CASSAVAGGLQETQYF TGTGCCAGCAGTGCAGTAGCGGGGGGCCTCCAAGAGACCCAGTACTTC
TRBD1 TRBJ1-4 TRBV6-6 few CASRTTGESEKLFF TGTGCCAGCAGAACGACAGGGGAGAGTGAAAAACTGTTTTTT
NA TRBJ2-6 TRBV7-9 few CASDTVYSGANVLTF TGTGCCAGTGACACAGTCTACTCTGGGGCCAACGTCCTGACTTTC
NA TRBJ1-1 TRBV5-1 NA CASSFGDPATEAFF TGCGCCAGCAGCTTTGGGGATCCAGCCACTGAAGCTTTCTTT
NA TRBJ2-7 TRBV6-1 few CASSEGAGRNEQYF TGTGCCAGCAGTGAAGGGGCAGGGCGGAACGAGCAGTACTTC
NA TRBJ2-1 TRBV7-9 few CASSPWGSYNEQFF TGTGCCAGCAGCCCGTGGGGCTCCTACAATGAGCAGTTCTTC
TRBD1 TRBJ2-1 TRBV20-1 NA CSAAVLQGLYNEQFF TGCAGTGCAGCGGTATTACAGGGGCTCTACAATGAGCAGTTCTTC
NA TRBJ2-6 TRBV5-1 NA CASSSGTRGSGANVLTF TGCGCCAGCAGCTCCGGGACACGAGGCTCTGGGGCCAACGTCCTGACTTTC
TRBD1 TRBJ2-7 TRBV6-2/TRBV6-3 few CASNLGTGASYEQYF TGTGCCAGCAACCTCGGGACAGGCGCGTCCTACGAGCAGTACTTC
TRBD2 TRBJ2-5 TRBV4-3 NA CASSPMTSGVGETQYF TGCGCCAGCAGCCCAATGACTAGCGGAGTCGGAGAGACCCAGTACTTC
NA TRBJ2-2 TRBV11-3 many CASSWAGELFF TGTGCCAGCAGCTGGGCCGGGGAGCTGTTTTTT